The 18 T cell receptor beta chains listed next were all sequenced from one sample in a study of cytomegalovirus exposure and HLA in healthy donors. Assay: immunoSEQ multiplex PCR; the TCRdb copy retains only in-frame clones and omits some. This table holds about 130,000 clones, 88% found once. Sequenced material: PBMCs. Receptor source: a man in his thirties or forties in good health and CMV-seronegative.

V is TRBV5-1 and J is TRBJ2-6; 7 bases are shared with TRBD1. Per the germline V gene, CDR1 is SGHRS and CDR2 is YFSETQ. The CDR3 sequence is 18 residues long. The junction had 13 bases not matched to a gene; V was cut back by 3 bases and J by 4 bases. CDR3 coding DNA: TGCGCCAGCAGCTCGGTATTACAGGGGATCGCCGGGGCCAACGTCCTGACTTTC. It codes for CASSSVLQGIAGANVLTF.

This chain connects TRBV9 to TRBJ2-1; 15 nucleotides line up with TRBD2. The CDR3 consists of 18 residues. V shed 5 bases, J shed 7 bases, and the junction held 13 bases outside the gene matches. CDR1 is SGDLS and CDR2 is YYNGEE in the germline V gene. The CDR3 nucleotides are TGTGCCAGCAGTTCCGGGACTAGCGGGAGGAATCCGGGGAATGAGCAGTTCTTC. Its protein is CASSSGTSGRNPGNEQFF.

The chain recombines TRBV7-2 with TRBJ2-3; D is ambiguous. The CDR3 has 14 amino acids. V was trimmed by 3 bases and J by 6 bases, leaving 13 bases between them. CDR1 is SGHTA and CDR2 is FQGNSA in the germline V gene. The CDR3 is CASSFYGRPDTQYF. The CDR3 coding sequence is TGTGCCAGCAGCTTCTATGGGCGTCCGGATACGCAGTATTTT.

This chain connects TRBV11-3 to TRBJ2-1; D is possibly TRBD1 (5 bases). The V end was cut by 1 base, the J end by 1 base, with 14 bases between. Germline loops: CDR1 SGHNT, CDR2 YENEEA. The CDR3 sequence is 17 residues long. CDR3 protein: CASSLVGSAGSYNEQFF. The DNA of the CDR3 is TGTGCCAGCAGCTTAGTTGGTTCGGCAGGGTCCTACAATGAGCAGTTCTTC.

This clone was seen a single time. The chain couples TRBV6-1 to TRBJ2-7; no definite D call. Trimming pared 1 base from V and 3 bases from J, leaving 10 bases between. Germline values: CDR1 MNHNS, CDR2 SASEGT. The CDR3 runs to 14 residues. The chain's CDR3 is CASSEDRYLYEQYF. The CDR3 bases are TGTGCCAGCAGTGAAGACCGGTACCTCTACGAGCAGTACTTC.

The rearrangement joins TRBV6-1 to TRBJ2-7, with D possibly being TRBD2 (6 bases). This CDR3 comprises 13 residues. CDR1 and CDR2 from the germline V gene are MNHNS and SASEGT. The V end was cut by 3 bases, the J end by 4 bases, with 10 bases between. This chain's CDR3 is CASSDFGGYEQYF. The CDR3 DNA reads TGTGCCAGCAGTGATTTTGGAGGGTACGAGCAGTACTTC.

The rearrangement uses TRBV19 and TRBJ1-4; D perhaps matches TRBD1 (6 bases). CDR3 length: 15 residues. CDR1 and CDR2 from the germline V gene are LNHDA and SQIVND (reference sequence). Trimming pared 3 bases from V and 1 base from J, leaving 9 bases between. CDR3 region: CASSIRQETNEKLFF. The DNA for the CDR3 is TGTGCCAGTAGTATCCGACAGGAAACTAATGAAAAACTGTTTTTT.

The chain joins TRBV19 to TRBJ2-5; TRBD1 is a possible D gene (5 bases). Germline assignment: CDR1 LNHDA and CDR2 SQIVND (reference sequence). The CDR3 has 16 amino acids. V shed 4 bases and J shed 2 bases, with 17 bases lying between them. Here the CDR3 DNA reads TGTGCCAGTAGTAATCACCAGGGAATCTTACAAGAGACCCAGTACTTC. This gives the protein CASSNHQGILQETQYF.

The genes are TRBV30 and TRBJ2-7; D uncertain. Germline V gene data show CDR1 as GTSNPN and CDR2 as SVGIG (reference sequence). Between the trimmed V and J ends, which lost 0 bases and 3 bases, there was a span of 12 bases. The CDR3 totals 14 residues. CDR3 nucleotides: TGTGCCTGGAGTGTAAGTTTAAACAACTACGAGCAGTACTTC. Amino acids: CAWSVSLNNYEQYF.

The chain carries TRBV6-5 and TRBJ1-1; D is ambiguous. CDR1 and CDR2 from the germline V gene are MNHEY and SVGAGI. The CDR3 contains 13 residues. V was clipped by 8 bases and J by 3 bases, with 13 bases between them. The CDR3 sequence is CASQDGGDTEAFF. The CDR3 DNA reads TGTGCCAGCCAAGATGGAGGAGACACTGAAGCTTTCTTT.

The chain combines TRBV6-6 with TRBJ2-7, with TRBD1 matching over 8 bases. J gave up 3 bases and V 6 bases, and 13 bases lay outside the gene matches. This CDR3 contains 16 residues. Germline CDR1 is MNHNY and CDR2 is SVGAGI (reference sequence). The CDR3 region is CASRPTTGVLNYEQYF. CDR3 bases: TGTGCCAGCAGACCCACGACAGGGGTTCTTAACTACGAGCAGTACTTC.

This clone has just a few counts. CDR3 residues: CAWSVLGQGYEEQYF. DNA for the CDR3: TGTGCCTGGAGTGTACTAGGGCAGGGGTATGAGGAGCAGTACTTC. The rearrangement uses TRBV30 and TRBJ2-7, with D maybe TRBD1 (6 bases). The CDR3 contains 15 residues. Germline V gene sequence: CDR1 GTSNPN, CDR2 SVGIG (reference sequence). Deletions cut 0 bases from V and 7 bases from J, with 19 bases between.

A single count supports this clone. The chain couples TRBV19 to TRBJ1-2, with 9 bases matching TRBD1. CDR1 LNHDA and CDR2 SQIVND come from the germline V gene (reference sequence). The V and J ends lost 9 bases and 2 bases, in that order; junction bases with no gene match: 10. The CDR3 is made up of 15 amino acids. The CDR3 sequence: CASRTGGAGNYGYTF. The CDR3 DNA is TGTGCCAGCAGAACAGGGGGCGCAGGGAACTATGGCTACACCTTC.

This clone was picked up one time. The chain uses TRBV5-1 and TRBJ2-1; D is possibly TRBD2 (5 bases). From germline, CDR1 is SGHRS and CDR2 YFSETQ. Trimming left V 4 bases short and J 0 bases short, with 11 bases between. The CDR3 extends over 15 amino acids. The CDR3 loop is CASSREGLSYNEQFF. The CDR3 DNA is TGCGCCAGCAGCCGAGAGGGCCTCTCCTACAATGAGCAGTTCTTC.

The chain links TRBV2 to TRBJ1-1; no definite D call. Trimming left V 8 bases short and J 8 bases short, with 12 bases between. Germline V gene lookup returns CDR1 SNHLY and CDR2 FYNNEI. The CDR3 is 11 residues long. The CDR3 spells CASLGEVEAFF. Here the CDR3 DNA reads TGTGCCAGCCTTGGGGAGGTGGAAGCTTTCTTT.

The chain combines TRBV29-1 with TRBJ2-5, with 14 bases that match TRBD2. The germline V gene encodes CDR1 SQVTM and CDR2 ANQGSEA. V shed 1 base and J 5 bases; nucleotides not matched to a gene: 3. CDR3 length: 15 residues. As DNA, the CDR3 is TGCAGCGTTGAAGGACTAGCGGGAGGGCCGGAGACCCAGTACTTC. It yields the protein CSVEGLAGGPETQYF.

V usage is TRBV6-1 and J usage is TRBJ2-7; D is unclear. The V gene lost 0 bases and the J gene lost 2 bases, with 8 bases spanning the gap. Germline CDR1 reads MNHNS; CDR2 reads SASEGT. This CDR3 comprises 14 residues. The CDR3 DNA is TGTGCCAGCAGTGAAGCCGGGTCCACCTACGAGCAGTACTTC. It specifies CASSEAGSTYEQYF.

V and J are TRBV7-8 and TRBJ1-6; the D is unclear. Germline CDR1 reads SGHVS; CDR2 reads FQNEAQ. V lost 1 base and J 14 bases, leaving 9 bases between the germline ends. This CDR3 comprises 12 residues. In DNA, the CDR3 is TGTGCCAGCAGCTTAGACTCCCTGGCCCTCCACTTT. Its protein product is CASSLDSLALHF.